This T cell receptor (beta chain) was retrieved from a study of long-term antiretroviral therapy in people with HIV. This clone was seen once. The length of the CDR3 is 13 residues. V was shortened by 7 bases and J by 4 bases, with 16 bases between the two germline ends. Germline V lookup: CDR1 SQVTM, CDR2 ANQGSEA. Version v3.0 of the immunoSEQ assay ran at survey level. Generated by immunoSEQ multiplex PCR, the TCRdb table keeps only in-frame clones and is missing some. The data show some 11,000 clones, with 76% seen just once and roughly 19% held by the top ten. The source was unsorted PBMCs, collected at the start of antiretroviral therapy, before treatment. The sequence was collected from a man aged 25 to 40 with HIV. The V gene is TRBV29-1, the J gene TRBJ1-2, with D unresolved. CDR3 loop: CSAQLEGPYGYTF. CDR3 DNA: TGCAGCGCTCAGCTTGAGGGTCCCTATGGCTACACCTTC.